Each of the 29 T cell receptor beta chains below was sequenced from the same sample in a study of T-cell memory formation after mild COVID-19. TCRdb called the 5' RACE reads again in MiXCR, with one record for every CDR3 protein. The data show a few hundred thousand distinct CDR3 sequences, with under 20% seen just once and roughly 24% held by the top ten. Input material: PBMCs or a T cell subset sorted from them (not recorded which). The receptors originated from a man between 18 and 29 years old who had mild COVID-19 (a few samples of this study predate the infection). Cell type and time point are not known.

The chain joins TRBV4-1 to TRBJ2-5, with no clear D. The V end lost 5 bases, the J end lost 7 bases, and 8 bases lay between the germline ends. CDR1 is MGHRA, CDR2 YSYEKL, per germline. The CDR3 has 11 residues. The CDR3 DNA follows: TGCGCCAGCAGCTCCCTGGGGACCCAGTACTTC. Translating it yields CASSSLGTQYF.

This clonotype was observed at least ten times. V gene TRBV7-6 combines with J gene TRBJ2-2, with 7 nucleotides matching TRBD1. The germline V gene encodes CDR1 SGHVS and CDR2 FNYEAQ. CDR3 length: 15 amino acids. V shed 5 bases, J shed 0 bases, and the junction held 3 bases outside the gene matches. The CDR3 region has the DNA TGTGCCAGCAGCCAAGGGGGCTCGAACACCGGGGAGCTGTTTTTT. Translating gives CASSQGGSNTGELFF.

This chain uses TRBV4-2 with TRBJ1-3, with 11 bases aligning to TRBD1. CDR1 is LGHNA, CDR2 YNFKEQ, per germline. The CDR3 consists of 16 residues. Trimming cost V 1 base and J 5 bases; bases outside gene matches: 4. The CDR3 DNA is TGTGCCAGCAGCCAAGCTGGGGACAGGGGGAGAAACACCATATATTTT. It is translated as CASSQAGDRGRNTIYF.

There are a few counts of this clonotype. The genes are TRBV20-1 and TRBJ2-1, with D tentatively TRBD2 (5 bases). V dropped 6 bases and J dropped 10 bases, with 13 bases sitting between them. The CDR3 extends over 11 amino acids. Germline lookup yields CDR1 DFQATT and CDR2 SNEGSKA (reference sequence). CDR3 nucleotide sequence: TGCAGTGCGAGGCTCCGAGGGGAGCAGTTCTTC. This gives the protein CSARLRGEQFF.

The rearrangement joins TRBV9 to TRBJ1-2; D not certain. This CDR3 has 13 amino acids. CDR1 and CDR2 from the germline V gene are SGDLS and YYNGEE. V dropped 5 bases and J dropped 2 bases, with 10 bases sitting between them. CDR3 DNA sequence: TGTGCCAGCAGTGCCCCCGGGAACTATGGCTACACCTTC. It is translated as CASSAPGNYGYTF.

The V and J genes are TRBV6-5 and TRBJ1-1, with a weak D call TRBD1 (6 bases). This CDR3 is built from 15 residues. V shed 6 bases and J shed 1 base, with 15 bases lying between them. CDR1 and CDR2 from the germline V gene are MNHEY and SVGAGI. CDR3 sequence reads: CASRLRGYPNTEAFF. CDR3 nucleotide sequence: TGTGCCAGCAGGCTCAGGGGTTACCCGAACACTGAAGCTTTCTTT.

This clonotype was observed many times. The chain employs TRBV3-1 and TRBJ2-7; D possibly corresponds to TRBD2 (7 bases). Trimming cost V 3 bases and J 6 bases, with 21 bases left between them. This CDR3 has 16 amino acids. CDR1 LGHDT and CDR2 YNNKEL come from the germline V gene (reference sequence). In DNA form, the CDR3 reads TGTGCCAGCAGCCATGAGGGGGGGCTCGGATCCAGCGAGCAGTACTTC. Translated, it gives CASSHEGGLGSSEQYF.

There are a few counts of this clonotype. This chain joins TRBV4-1 and TRBJ1-1; D not certain. Germline loops: CDR1 MGHRA, CDR2 YSYEKL. The CDR3 consists of 14 residues. V was pared by 4 bases and J by 3 bases, with 12 bases between. DNA for the CDR3: TGCGCCAGCAGCCTGAGAGGATCTTACACTGAAGCTTTCTTT. It specifies CASSLRGSYTEAFF.

The rearrangement uses TRBV20-1 and TRBJ1-5; 9 bases are shared with TRBD1. The CDR3 totals 14 residues. V gave up 5 bases and J gave up 4 bases; unmatched junction bases: 6. Germline lookup yields CDR1 DFQATT and CDR2 SNEGSKA (reference sequence). In DNA form, the CDR3 reads TGCAGTGCTGTGGGGGGGACAGGGAATCAGCCCCAGCATTTT. Translation gives CSAVGGTGNQPQHF.

Many counts were recorded for this clonotype. The chain couples TRBV29-1 to TRBJ1-1; the D is unclear. The CDR3 length is 12 residues. With 3 bases removed from V and 4 bases from J, the gap between germline ends came to 9 bases. CDR1 and CDR2 (germline): SQVTM, ANQGSEA. CDR3 DNA: TGCAGCGTTGACTACGGGAGCACTGAAGCTTTCTTT. This translates into CSVDYGSTEAFF.

V is TRBV4-3 and J is TRBJ2-3; D possibly corresponds to TRBD2 (6 bases). CDR3 length: 14 residues. V lost 1 base and J lost 2, with 7 bases in between. Germline V lookup: CDR1 LGHNA, CDR2 YSLEER. CDR3 DNA: TGCGCCAGCAGCCAAGGACTAGACACAGATACGCAGTATTTT. Translation gives CASSQGLDTDTQYF.

Ten or more counts support this clonotype. This chain joins TRBV5-1 and TRBJ2-7; D gene unclear. Germline V CDR1 and CDR2: SGHRS, YFSETQ. CDR3 length: 13 residues. The V end lost 2 bases, the J end lost 0 bases, and 6 bases lay between the germline ends. The CDR3 sequence is CASSFGSSYEQYV. CDR3 nucleotide sequence: TGCGCCAGCAGCTTCGGCAGCTCCTACGAGCAGTACGTC.

The chain joins TRBV20-1 to TRBJ1-1; no clear D. Germline V CDR1 and CDR2: DFQATT, SNEGSKA (reference sequence). Trimming cost V 5 bases and J 1 base, with 11 bases left between them. This CDR3 is built from 13 residues. CDR3 amino acids: CSARHQPNTEAFF. For the CDR3, the DNA is TGCAGTGCTCGACACCAGCCGAACACTGAAGCTTTCTTT.

This clonotype was seen a few times. V and J are TRBV6-2 or TRBV6-3 and TRBJ2-7; tentative D call: TRBD2 (6 bases). V was clipped by 6 bases and J by 2 bases, with 14 bases between them. The germline gives CDR1 MNHEY, CDR2 SVGEGT. The CDR3 length is 14 residues. CDR3 coding DNA: TGTGCCAGCAGCCGGGACGGAGGGACCTACGAGCAGTACGTC. Its protein is CASSRDGGTYEQYV.

The sample holds a few counts of this clonotype. This chain joins TRBV6-5 and TRBJ2-1; D remains ambiguous. Germline CDR1 and CDR2: MNHEY and SVGAGI. The CDR3 totals 13 residues. V was shortened by 4 bases and J by 7 bases, with 11 bases between the two germline ends. This chain's CDR3 is CASSSPLWNEQFF. The DNA for the CDR3 is TGTGCCAGCAGTTCTCCTCTTTGGAATGAGCAGTTCTTC.

In its sample, this clonotype was seen a few times. CDR3 sequence: CASSFSVYGYTF. Here the CDR3 DNA reads TGTGCCAGCAGCTTTTCGGTCTATGGCTACACCTTC. The chain uses TRBV5-5 and TRBJ1-2; D ambiguous. This CDR3 contains 12 residues. Per germline, CDR1 SGHKS and CDR2 YYEKEE (reference sequence). V shed 2 bases and J shed 4 bases, with 6 bases lying between them.

The sample holds a few counts of this clonotype. The chain employs TRBV2 and TRBJ2-7, with D hard to call. The CDR3 has 14 residues. Germline V CDR1 and CDR2: SNHLY, FYNNEI. Trimming removed 4 bases at V and 3 bases at J, with 13 bases between. The CDR3 spells CASSGTGGDYEQYV. The CDR3 bases are TGTGCCAGCAGTGGAACGGGCGGAGACTACGAGCAGTACGTC.

The sample holds a few counts of this clonotype. The chain is built from TRBV2 and TRBJ1-5; unclear D gene. From germline, CDR1 is SNHLY and CDR2 FYNNEI. This CDR3 spans 15 amino acids. The ends were cut back, 7 bases at V and 0 bases at J, with 13 bases in the middle. The CDR3 coding sequence is TGTGCCAGCAAAATTGGGCAGGATAGCAATCAGCCCCAGCATTTT. Residues: CASKIGQDSNQPQHF.

V gene TRBV18 combines with J gene TRBJ2-1; 7 positions match TRBD2. Germline V CDR1 and CDR2: KGHSH, LQKENI. Unmatched junction bases numbered 5, after V lost 3 bases and J lost 6 bases. This CDR3 comprises 14 residues. CDR3 bases: TGTGCCAGCTCACCCCCGGGAGGCCCCAATGAGCAGTTCTTC. Translating it yields CASSPPGGPNEQFF.

The rearrangement uses TRBV30 and TRBJ2-2, with 13 bases aligning to TRBD2. Germline V gene lookup returns CDR1 GTSNPN and CDR2 SVGIG (reference sequence). The CDR3 loop spans 14 amino acids. After removal of 5 bases from V and 7 bases from J, the junction contained 4 bases not matched to a gene. The CDR3 nucleotides read TGTGCCTGGTCCGGGACTAGCGGGATCGGGGAGCTGTTTTTT. This translates into CAWSGTSGIGELFF. Using reference TRBV30 and TRBJ2-2 for the parts outside the CDR3, the full variable domain is SQTIHQWPATLVQPVGSPLSLECTVEGTSNPNLYWYRQAAGRGLQLLFYSVGIGQISSEVPQNLSASRPQDRQFILSSKKLLLSDSGFYLCAWSGTSGIGELFFGEGSRLTVL.

This chain uses TRBV7-2 with TRBJ2-2, with 11 bases fitting TRBD2. This CDR3 spans 17 amino acids. The germline gives CDR1 SGHTA, CDR2 FQGNSA. With V trimmed by 5 bases and J by 1 base, 6 bases remained unmatched. The CDR3 protein is CASSPRTSGWNTGELFF. In nucleotides, the CDR3 is TGTGCCAGCAGCCCCAGGACTAGCGGGTGGAACACCGGGGAGCTGTTTTTT.

This clonotype was seen a few times. V is TRBV7-6 and J is TRBJ2-7; either TRBD1 or TRBD2 may fit D (5 bases each). The CDR3 length is 15 residues. Germline CDR1 SGHVS, CDR2 FNYEAQ. V lost 1 base and J lost 3, with 13 bases in between. DNA of the CDR3: TGTGCCAGCAGCTTAGGGGCCGGGACCCACTACGAGCAGTACTTC. Translation: CASSLGAGTHYEQYF.

The chain carries TRBV5-1 and TRBJ2-2; D may be TRBD1 (5 bases). Trimming took 8 bases from V and 1 from J, leaving 15 bases between them. CDR1 and CDR2 (germline): SGHRS, YFSETQ. This CDR3 region has 15 residues. The CDR3 nucleotides read TGCGCCAGTTATCCATCGACAGTGAACACCGGGGAGCTGTTTTTT. The encoded protein is CASYPSTVNTGELFF.

The chain carries TRBV6-6 and TRBJ2-1; TRBD2 might be the D (5 bases). Germline assignment: CDR1 MNHNY and CDR2 SVGAGI (reference sequence). The CDR3 has 13 residues. Trimming removed 9 bases from V and 0 bases from J, with 9 bases in between. Written as DNA, the CDR3 is TGTGCCAGTGGGCTAGCCTCCTACAATGAGCAGTTCTTC. Amino acid sequence: CASGLASYNEQFF.

In this sample, this clonotype turned up a few times. The V and J genes are TRBV4-3 and TRBJ1-4, with 10 nucleotides matching TRBD1. V shed 0 bases, J shed 7 bases, and the junction held 5 bases outside the gene matches. Germline CDR1 LGHNA, CDR2 YSLEER. The CDR3 has 16 amino acids. The CDR3 here is CASSQDWDRGPEKLFF. CDR3 coding DNA: TGCGCCAGCAGCCAAGATTGGGACAGGGGCCCTGAAAAACTGTTTTTT.

This clonotype was seen only a few times. The CDR3 bases are TGTGCCAGCACTAGCTCCTACAATGAGCAGTTCTTC. It yields the protein CASTSSYNEQFF. The chain couples TRBV6-2 or TRBV6-3 to TRBJ2-1; D remains ambiguous. Looked up from germline, CDR1 is MNHEY and CDR2 is SVGEGT. This CDR3 is built from 12 residues. V shed 7 bases and J shed 0 bases, with 4 bases lying between them.

This sequence joins TRBV24-1 and TRBJ2-2; TRBD1 agrees at 12 bases. CDR1 and CDR2 from the germline V gene are KGHDR and SFDVKD. With 4 bases clipped from V and 5 bases from J, the junction kept 4 bases outside the gene matches. This CDR3 comprises 16 residues. The DNA for the CDR3 is TGTGCCACCAGTGACCCGGGACAGGGGGCAACCGGGGAGCTGTTTTTT. Translating it yields CATSDPGQGATGELFF.

V gene TRBV7-6 combines with J gene TRBJ1-4; D is undetermined. Trimming left V 0 bases short and J 3 bases short, with 8 bases between. Germline V CDR1 and CDR2: SGHVS, FNYEAQ. The CDR3 length is 15 residues. CDR3 in amino acids: CASSLAPIPNEKLFF. DNA of the CDR3: TGTGCCAGCAGCTTAGCGCCGATCCCTAATGAAAAACTGTTTTTT.

This clonotype was found a few times. V usage is TRBV7-2 and J usage is TRBJ1-5, with D perhaps TRBD1 (5 bases). The CDR3 runs to 17 residues. The ends were cut back, 0 bases at V and 0 bases at J, with 12 bases in the middle. Germline CDR1 reads SGHTA; CDR2 reads FQGNSA. CDR3 in DNA: TGTGCCAGCAGCTTAGCGCGCGGGGGTTATAGCAATCAGCCCCAGCATTTT. Its protein is CASSLARGGYSNQPQHF.